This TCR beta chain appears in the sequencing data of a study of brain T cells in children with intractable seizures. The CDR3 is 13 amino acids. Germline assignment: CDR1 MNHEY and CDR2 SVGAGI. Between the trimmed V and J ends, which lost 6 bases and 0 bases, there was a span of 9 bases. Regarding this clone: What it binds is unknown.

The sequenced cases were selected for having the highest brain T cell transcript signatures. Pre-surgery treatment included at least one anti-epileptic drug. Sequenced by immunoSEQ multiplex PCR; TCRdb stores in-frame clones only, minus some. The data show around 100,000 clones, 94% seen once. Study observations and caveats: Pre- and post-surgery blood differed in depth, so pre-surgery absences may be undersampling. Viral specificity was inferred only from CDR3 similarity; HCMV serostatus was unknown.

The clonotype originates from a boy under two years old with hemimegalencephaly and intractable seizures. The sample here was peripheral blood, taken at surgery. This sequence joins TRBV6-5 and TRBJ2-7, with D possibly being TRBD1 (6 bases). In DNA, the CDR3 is TGTGCCAGCAGCCAGGGGTCCTCCTACGAGCAGTACTTC. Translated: CASSQGSSYEQYF.